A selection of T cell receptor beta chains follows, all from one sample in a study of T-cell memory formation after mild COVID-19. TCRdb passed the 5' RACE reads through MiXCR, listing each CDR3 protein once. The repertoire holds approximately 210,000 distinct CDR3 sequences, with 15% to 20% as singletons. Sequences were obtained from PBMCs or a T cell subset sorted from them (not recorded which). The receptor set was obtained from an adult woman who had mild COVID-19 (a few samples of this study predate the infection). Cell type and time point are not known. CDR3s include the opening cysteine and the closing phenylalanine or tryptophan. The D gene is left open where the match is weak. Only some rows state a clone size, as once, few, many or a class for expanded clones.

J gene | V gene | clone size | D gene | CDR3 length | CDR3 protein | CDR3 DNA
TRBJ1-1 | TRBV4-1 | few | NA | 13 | CASSQDRRAEAFF | TGCGCCAGCAGCCAAGATCGGAGGGCTGAAGCTTTCTTT
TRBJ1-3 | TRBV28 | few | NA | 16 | CASRWGRGISGNTIYF | TGTGCCAGCAGATGGGGACGGGGAATCTCTGGAAACACCATATATTTT
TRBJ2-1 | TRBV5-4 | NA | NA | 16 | CASSLVGSSSYNEQFF | TGTGCCAGCAGCTTGGTTGGTAGTAGCTCCTACAATGAGCAGTTCTTC
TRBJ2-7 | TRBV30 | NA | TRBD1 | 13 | CAWSGDRNYEQYF | TGTGCCTGGAGTGGGGACAGGAACTACGAGCAGTACTTC
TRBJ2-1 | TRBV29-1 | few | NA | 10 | CSAVGPPVFF | TGCAGCGCGGTGGGACCTCCAGTCTTCTTC
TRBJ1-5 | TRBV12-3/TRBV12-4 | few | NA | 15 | CASSFANRDNQPQHF | TGTGCCAGCAGTTTTGCGAACAGGGACAATCAGCCCCAGCATTTT
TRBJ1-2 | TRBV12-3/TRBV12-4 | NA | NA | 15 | CASSFRGQGNYGYTF | TGTGCCAGCAGTTTCCGGGGCCAGGGTAACTATGGCTACACCTTC
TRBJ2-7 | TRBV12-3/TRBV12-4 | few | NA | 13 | CASSFSGRSEQYF | TGTGCCAGCAGTTTTTCCGGGAGAAGCGAGCAGTACTTC
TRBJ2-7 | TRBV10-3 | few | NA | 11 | CAISPDSQQYF | TGTGCCATCAGCCCCGACAGTCAGCAGTACTTC
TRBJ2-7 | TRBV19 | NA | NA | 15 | CASSIIGTLWNEQYF | TGTGCCAGTAGTATAATCGGGACACTTTGGAACGAGCAGTACTTC
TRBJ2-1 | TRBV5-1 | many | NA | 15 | CASNYGSSGRAEQFF | TGCGCCAGCAACTACGGGAGCTCAGGACGAGCTGAGCAGTTCTTC
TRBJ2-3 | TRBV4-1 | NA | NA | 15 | CASSQGRRAEISQYF | TGCGCCAGCAGCCAGGGAAGAAGGGCCGAGATATCGCAGTATTTT
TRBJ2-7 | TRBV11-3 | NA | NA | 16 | CASSLVGGRWSYEQYF | TGTGCCAGCAGCTTAGTTGGCGGCCGGTGGTCCTACGAGCAGTACTTC
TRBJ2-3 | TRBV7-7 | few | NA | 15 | CASSLAQGLTDTQYF | TGTGCCAGCAGCTTAGCTCAGGGTTTGACAGATACGCAGTATTTT
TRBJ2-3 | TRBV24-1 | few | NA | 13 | CATRGSTGDTQYF | TGTGCCACCAGGGGATCAACGGGGGATACGCAGTATTTT
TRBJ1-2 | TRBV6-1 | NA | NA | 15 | CASSEQGFRNYGYTF | TGTGCCAGCAGTGAACAGGGTTTTAGGAACTATGGCTACACCTTC
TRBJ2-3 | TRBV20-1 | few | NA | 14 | CSAGRDTLTDTQYF | TGCAGTGCTGGCCGGGACACGCTCACAGATACGCAGTATTTT
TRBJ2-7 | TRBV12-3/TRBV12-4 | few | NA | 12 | CASSTNDRPQYF | TGTGCCAGCAGTACCAATGACAGGCCGCAGTACTTC
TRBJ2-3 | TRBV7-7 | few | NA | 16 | CAPRPSLAIEDDTQYF | TGTGCCCCCAGACCGTCACTGGCTATCGAGGATGATACGCAGTATTTT
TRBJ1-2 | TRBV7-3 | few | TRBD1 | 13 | CASSQGQGDGYTF | TGTGCCAGCAGCCAAGGGCAGGGGGATGGCTACACCTTC
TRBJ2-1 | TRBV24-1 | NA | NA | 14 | CATSDPASTMTQFF | TGTGCCACCAGTGACCCAGCCAGTACAATGACGCAGTTCTTC
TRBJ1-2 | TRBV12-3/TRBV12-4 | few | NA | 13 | CASSFGRNYGYTF | TGTGCCAGCAGTTTTGGCAGGAACTATGGCTACACCTTC
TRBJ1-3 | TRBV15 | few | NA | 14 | CATKGDFFGNTIYF | TGTGCCACCAAAGGGGACTTCTTCGGAAACACCATATATTTT
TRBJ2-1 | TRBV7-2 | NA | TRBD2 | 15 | CASSLRTSGRGEQFF | TGTGCCAGCAGCCTCAGGACTAGCGGGAGGGGTGAGCAGTTCTTC
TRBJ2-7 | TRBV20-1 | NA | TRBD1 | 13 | CSARDQGVYEQYF | TGCAGTGCTAGAGATCAGGGGGTCTACGAGCAGTACTTC
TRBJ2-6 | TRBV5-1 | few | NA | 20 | CASSYYPTGIGGSGANVLTF | TGCGCCAGCAGCTACTACCCTACAGGGATAGGGGGCTCTGGGGCCAACGTCCTGACTTTC
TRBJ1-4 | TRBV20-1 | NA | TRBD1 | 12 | CSASTGDEKLFF | TGCAGTGCCTCTACAGGGGATGAAAAACTGTTTTTT
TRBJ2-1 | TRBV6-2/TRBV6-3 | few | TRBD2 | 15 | CASSPLRLARNEQFF | TGTGCCAGCAGTCCCCTCCGACTAGCGAGAAATGAGCAGTTCTTC
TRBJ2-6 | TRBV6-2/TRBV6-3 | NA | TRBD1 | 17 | CASSEQGASLGANVLTF | TGTGCCAGCAGTGAGCAGGGGGCTTCTCTCGGGGCCAACGTCCTGACTTTC
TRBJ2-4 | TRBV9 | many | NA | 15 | CASSVGTIGVNIQYF | TGTGCCAGCAGCGTAGGGACTATCGGCGTGAACATTCAGTACTTC
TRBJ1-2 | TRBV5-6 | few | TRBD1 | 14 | CASTRRGGAYGYTF | TGTGCCAGCACCCGTAGAGGGGGCGCCTATGGCTACACCTTC
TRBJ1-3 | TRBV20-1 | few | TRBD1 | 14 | CSAPDRGYGNTIYF | TGCAGTGCCCCCGACAGGGGTTATGGAAACACCATATATTTT
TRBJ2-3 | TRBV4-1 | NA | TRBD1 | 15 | CASSQVQGAADTQYF | TGCGCCAGCAGCCAGGTGCAGGGGGCGGCAGATACGCAGTATTTT
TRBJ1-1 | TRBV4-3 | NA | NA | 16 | CASSQDERTVGTEAFF | TGCGCCAGCAGCCAAGATGAGCGGACAGTCGGAACTGAAGCTTTCTTT
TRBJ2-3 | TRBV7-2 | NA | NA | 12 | CASSDVRSTQYF | TGTGCCAGCAGCGATGTACGAAGTACGCAGTATTTT
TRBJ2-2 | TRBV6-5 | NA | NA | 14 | CASTQMPGAGELFF | TGTGCCAGCACCCAAATGCCGGGAGCCGGGGAGCTGTTTTTT
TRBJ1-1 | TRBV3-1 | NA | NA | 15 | CASSYRGQSNTEAFF | TGTGCCAGCAGCTACCGCGGGCAGTCGAACACTGAAGCTTTCTTT
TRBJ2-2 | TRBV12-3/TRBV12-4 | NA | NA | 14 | CASSPTGDTGELFF | TGTGCCAGCAGTCCGACAGGAGACACCGGGGAGCTGTTTTTT
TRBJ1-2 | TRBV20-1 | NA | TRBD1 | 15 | CSARVEDRVGYGYTF | TGCAGTGCTAGAGTAGAGGACAGGGTTGGATATGGCTACACCTTC
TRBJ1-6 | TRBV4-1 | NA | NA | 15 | CASSQGQGYNSPLHF | TGCGCCAGCAGCCAAGGGCAGGGGTATAATTCACCCCTCCACTTT
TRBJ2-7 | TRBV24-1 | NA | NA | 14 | CATSEAGSLYEQYF | TGTGCCACCAGTGAAGCTGGGTCCCTCTACGAGCAGTACTTC
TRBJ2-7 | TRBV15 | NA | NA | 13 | CATSRDKQYEQYF | TGTGCCACCAGCAGAGATAAACAGTACGAGCAGTACTTC
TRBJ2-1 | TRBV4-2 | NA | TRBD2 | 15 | CASSQRASGINEQFF | TGTGCCAGCAGCCAGAGAGCTAGCGGGATTAATGAGCAGTTCTTC
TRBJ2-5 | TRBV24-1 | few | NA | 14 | CATSDFGQKETQYF | TGTGCCACCAGTGACTTCGGACAAAAAGAGACCCAGTACTTC
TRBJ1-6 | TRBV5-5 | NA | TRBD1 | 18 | CASSSGTAGSPTLPPLHF | TGTGCCAGCAGCTCAGGGACAGCCGGTTCCCCAACTCTACCACCCCTCCACTTT
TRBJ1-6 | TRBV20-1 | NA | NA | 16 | CSARPRMAPWDSPLHF | TGCAGTGCTAGACCTAGGATGGCTCCCTGGGATTCACCCCTCCACTTT
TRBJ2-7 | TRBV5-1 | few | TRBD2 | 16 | CASSPGLAGISYEQYF | TGCGCCAGCAGCCCGGGACTAGCGGGGATATCCTACGAGCAGTACTTC
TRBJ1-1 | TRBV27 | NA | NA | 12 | CASSIPWSEAFF | TGTGCCAGCAGTATCCCGTGGTCCGAAGCTTTCTTT
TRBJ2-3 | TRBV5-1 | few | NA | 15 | CASSLAGQSTDTQYF | TGCGCCAGCAGCTTGGCGGGGCAAAGCACAGATACGCAGTATTTT
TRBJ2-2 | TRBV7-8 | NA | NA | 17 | CASSPSTGQGTTGELFF | TGTGCCAGCAGCCCTTCGACGGGTCAGGGGACTACCGGGGAGCTGTTTTTT
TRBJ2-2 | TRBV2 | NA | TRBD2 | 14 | CASWEGLPTGELFF | TGTGCCAGCTGGGAGGGCCTTCCCACCGGGGAGCTGTTTTTT
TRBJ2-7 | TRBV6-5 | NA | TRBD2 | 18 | CASSPMRTSGTATYEQYF | TGTGCCAGCAGCCCTATGAGAACTAGCGGGACGGCAACCTACGAGCAGTACTTC
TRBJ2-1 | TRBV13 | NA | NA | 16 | CASSLLALTYNNEQFF | TGTGCCAGCAGCTTACTAGCTTTGACCTACAACAATGAGCAGTTCTTC